Presented here are 32 T cell receptor beta chains from one specimen sequenced in a study of T cell changes during pregnancy in multiple sclerosis. The method was immunoSEQ multiplex PCR; TCRdb's version includes in-frame clones alone and lacks a portion of them. This sample has tens of thousands of clones, with 80% to 95% found just once. Sequencing used peripheral blood, obtained in the second trimester of pregnancy. All receptors come from a female donor with multiple sclerosis, enrolled in a pregnancy study.

J is TRBJ2-1 and V is TRBV27, with 14 bases fitting TRBD2. The ends lost 5 bases at V and 1 base at J; junction bases unmatched: 1. Germline V gives CDR1 MNHEY, CDR2 SMNVEV (reference sequence). The CDR3 sequence is 16 residues long. The chain's CDR3 is CASSRLAGGSYNEQFF. The CDR3 nucleotides are TGTGCCAGCAGTCGACTAGCGGGAGGGTCCTACAATGAGCAGTTCTTC.

This clone showed up just once. The chain combines TRBV15 with TRBJ2-6, with TRBD1 identical over 7 bases. This CDR3 has 17 amino acids. Germline V lookup: CDR1 LNHNV, CDR2 YYDKDF (reference sequence). V trimming: 3 bases; J trimming: 0 bases; junction bases outside the gene matches: 5. CDR3 in amino acids: CATSRITGASGANVLTF. The DNA for the CDR3 is TGTGCCACCAGCAGGATAACAGGGGCCTCTGGGGCCAACGTCCTGACTTTC. The full variable domain, with the rest looked up from reference TRBV15 and TRBJ2-6, is DAMVIQNPRYQVTQFGKPVTLSCSQTLNHNVMYWYQQKSSQAPKLLFHYYDKDFNNEADTPDNFQSRRPNTSFCFLDIRSPGLGDTAMYLCATSRITGASGANVLTFGAGSRLTVL.

This rearrangement joins TRBV4-3 to TRBJ1-2, with 9 nucleotides matching TRBD1. The CDR3 extends over 17 amino acids. CDR1 is LGHNA, CDR2 YSLEER, per germline. The junction had 9 bases not matched to a gene; V was cut back by 0 bases and J by 4 bases. The CDR3 protein is CASSQDLRTGDIYGYTF. DNA of the CDR3: TGCGCCAGCAGCCAAGACCTCAGGACAGGGGATATCTATGGCTACACCTTC.

The CDR3 here is CAWSGRTGHYRYTF. The CDR3 coding sequence is TGTGCCTGGAGTGGCCGGACAGGTCATTATCGCTACACCTTC. The chain uses TRBV30 and TRBJ1-2; 7 bases are a match to TRBD1. V shed 1 base, J shed 9 bases, and the junction held 11 bases outside the gene matches. CDR3 length equals 14 residues. Germline V lookup: CDR1 GTSNPN, CDR2 SVGIG (reference sequence). Combining the CDR3 with reference TRBV30 and TRBJ1-2 gives the whole variable domain SQTIHQWPATLVQPVGSPLSLECTVEGTSNPNLYWYRQAAGRGLQLLFYSVGIGQISSEVPQNLSASRPQDRQFILSSKKLLLSDSGFYLCAWSGRTGHYRYTFGSGTRLTVV.

The V gene is TRBV7-3, the J gene TRBJ2-2; 10 bases align to TRBD2. The ends lost 0 bases at V and 6 bases at J; junction bases unmatched: 4. The CDR3 has 16 amino acids. Germline CDR1 reads SGHTA; CDR2 reads FQGTGA. This chain's CDR3 is CASSLTAGGVPGELFF. The CDR3 DNA is TGTGCCAGCAGCTTAACAGCGGGAGGGGTACCCGGGGAGCTGTTTTTT. Together with reference TRBV7-3 and TRBJ2-2, the CDR3 gives the full variable domain: GAGVSQTPSNKVTEKGKYVELRCDPISGHTALYWYRQSLGQGPEFLIYFQGTGAADDSGLPNDRFFAVRPEGSVSTLKIQRTERGDSAVYLCASSLTAGGVPGELFFGEGSRLTVL.

J is TRBJ2-7 and V is TRBV11-1, with 7 bases identical to TRBD1. V shed 7 bases and J 4 bases; nucleotides not matched to a gene: 10. The CDR3 runs 14 residues. Germline CDR1 SGHAT, CDR2 FQDESV (reference sequence). DNA for the CDR3: TGTGCCAGCACCGAGACAGGGATTGGATACGAGCAGTACTTC. Translated: CASTETGIGYEQYF.

The chain joins TRBV19 to TRBJ1-5; 8 bases align to TRBD1. Germline-derived CDR1 and CDR2 are LNHDA and SQIVND (reference sequence). CDR3 size: 18 residues. J lost 4 bases, V lost 1 base, and 12 bases had no gene match. The CDR3 protein is CASSIADRVSTLNQPQHF. The CDR3 nucleotides are TGTGCCAGTAGTATAGCGGACAGGGTGTCTACATTAAATCAGCCCCAGCATTTT.

This chain connects TRBV18 to TRBJ2-7; 8 bases are shared with TRBD1. CDR1 is KGHSH, CDR2 LQKENI, per germline. This CDR3 region has 14 residues. The ends lost 9 bases at V and 2 bases at J; junction bases unmatched: 9. For the CDR3, the DNA is TGTGCCAGTAAAGCCGGGACAGGTACCTACGAGCAGTACTTC. Amino acid sequence: CASKAGTGTYEQYF.

The rearrangement uses TRBV5-1 and TRBJ1-2; TRBD1 might be the D (5 bases). The ends were cut back, 4 bases at V and 4 bases at J, with 17 bases in the middle. CDR1 is SGHRS and CDR2 is YFSETQ in the germline V gene. This CDR3 has 15 residues. CDR3 sequence (DNA): TGCGCCAGCAGCCCTACGGTCCAGGGCGGCTATGGCTACACCTTC. It specifies CASSPTVQGGYGYTF. Drawing the rest from reference TRBV5-1 and TRBJ1-2, the complete variable domain is KAGVTQTPRYLIKTRGQQVTLSCSPISGHRSVSWYQQTPGQGLQFLFEYFSETQRNKGNFPGRFSGRQFSNSRSEMNVSTLELGDSALYLCASSPTVQGGYGYTFGSGTRLTVV.

V usage is TRBV9 and J usage is TRBJ2-5, with TRBD1 matching 11 bases. Trimming cost V 2 bases and J 5 bases; bases outside gene matches: 2. The CDR3 loop spans 14 amino acids. CDR1 and CDR2 from the germline V gene are SGDLS and YYNGEE. In nucleotides, the CDR3 is TGTGCCAGCAGCGTTGGACAGGGGGCGGAGACCCAGTACTTC. Protein: CASSVGQGAETQYF.

This chain connects TRBV7-7 to TRBJ1-2; 9 bases match TRBD1. Germline loops: CDR1 SSHAT, CDR2 FNYEAQ (reference sequence). The ends lost 5 bases at V and 3 bases at J; junction bases unmatched: 10. The CDR3 runs to 16 residues. DNA of the CDR3: TGTGCCAGCAGCCCAACGACCGGGACAGGGCACTATGGCTACACCTTC. This sequence encodes CASSPTTGTGHYGYTF.

The chain carries TRBV7-8 and TRBJ1-2; maybe TRBD1 (5 bases). CDR3 size: 15 residues. The germline V and J ends were trimmed by 5 bases and 8 bases, with 21 bases remaining between them. Germline CDR1 reads SGHVS; CDR2 reads FQNEAQ. CDR3 sequence: CASSTYNEWTRGYTF. CDR3 bases: TGTGCCAGCAGCACTTATAATGAGTGGACAAGAGGCTACACCTTC.

The rearrangement uses TRBV11-2 and TRBJ2-1, with 7 bases that match TRBD2. Germline CDR1 and CDR2: SGHAT and FQNNGV. This CDR3 is built from 13 residues. The CDR3 DNA reads TGTGCGTCCGCGGGAGCCTCCTACAATGAGCAGTTCTTC. Translation gives CASAGASYNEQFF.

J is TRBJ2-3 and V is TRBV7-8; 7 bases line up with TRBD2. The germline gives CDR1 SGHVS, CDR2 FQNEAQ. The CDR3 loop spans 16 amino acids. The V segment lost 7 bases and the J segment 3 bases; nucleotides outside the gene matches: 13. CDR3 residues: CASTPSTGGVTDTQYF. The CDR3 DNA reads as TGTGCCAGCACCCCTAGCACGGGAGGCGTGACAGATACGCAGTATTTT.

The chain couples TRBV28 to TRBJ1-2, with D perhaps TRBD1 (6 bases). This CDR3 is 14 amino acids long. V lost 2 bases and J lost 4, with 11 bases in between. In germline, CDR1 is MDHEN, CDR2 SYDVKM. This chain's CDR3 is CASSLPGAGYGYTF. CDR3 DNA sequence: TGTGCCAGCAGTTTACCAGGGGCGGGCTATGGCTACACCTTC.

This CDR3 is CASSLELAGGLPYEQYF. The DNA of the CDR3 is TGTGCCAGCAGCTTAGAACTAGCGGGAGGACTACCCTACGAGCAGTACTTC. The V gene is TRBV11-3, the J gene TRBJ2-7, with TRBD2 matching 12 bases. The CDR3 has 17 amino acids. CDR1 is SGHNT, CDR2 YENEEA, per germline. V lost 0 bases and J lost 2; bases outside the gene matches: 5.

The CDR3 reads CASSLGLAEITDTQYF. CDR3 sequence (DNA): TGTGCCAGCAGTCTCGGACTAGCGGAGATCACAGATACGCAGTATTTT. V is TRBV7-9 and J is TRBJ2-3; 10 bases line up with TRBD2. V was clipped by 6 bases and J by 2 bases; unmatched bases: 8. The CDR3 covers 16 residues. Germline CDR1 reads SEHNR; CDR2 reads FQNEAQ (reference sequence).

The chain has TRBV27 and TRBJ2-7; possible D gene TRBD2, 5 bases. CDR3 length equals 13 residues. Germline CDR1 MNHEY, CDR2 SMNVEV (reference sequence). Trimming shortened V by 7 bases and J by 6 bases, and 16 bases separated the two germline ends. The DNA for the CDR3 is TGTGCCAGCAAGAGGGCGCAAGAAGGCGAGCAGTACTTC. This translates into CASKRAQEGEQYF.

This chain joins TRBV18 and TRBJ1-2, with 9 bases aligning to TRBD1. The germline V gene has CDR1 KGHSH and CDR2 LQKENI. The CDR3 has 13 amino acids. The ends lost 2 bases at V and 8 bases at J; junction bases unmatched: 3. The CDR3 nucleotides read TGTGCCAGCTCACCAGGGACAGGGAGAGGCTACACCTTC. Its translation: CASSPGTGRGYTF. Full variable domain (outside the CDR3, taken from reference TRBV18 and TRBJ1-2): NAGVMQNPRHLVRRRGQEARLRCSPMKGHSHVYWYRQLPEEGLKFMVYLQKENIIDESGMPKERFSAEFPKEGPSILRIQQVVRGDSAAYFCASSPGTGRGYTFGSGTRLTVV.

This rearrangement joins TRBV27 to TRBJ1-5; D perhaps matches TRBD1 (5 bases). This CDR3 is 13 amino acids long. Germline V CDR1 and CDR2: MNHEY, SMNVEV (reference sequence). With 5 bases removed from V and 4 bases from J, the gap between germline ends came to 9 bases. The CDR3 loop is CASSIRGNQPQHF. The CDR3 bases are TGTGCCAGCAGTATAAGGGGTAATCAGCCCCAGCATTTT.

This chain connects TRBV9 to TRBJ1-3; 9 nucleotides match TRBD1. This CDR3 contains 15 residues. J gave up 6 bases and V 4 bases, and 8 bases lay outside the gene matches. Germline loops: CDR1 SGDLS, CDR2 YYNGEE. The chain's CDR3 is CASSNNRQGVNTIYF. The CDR3 bases are TGTGCCAGCAGCAACAACCGACAGGGGGTAAACACCATATATTTT.

The chain couples TRBV5-1 to TRBJ2-3, with TRBD1 matching over 8 bases. The CDR3 loop spans 15 amino acids. Germline trimming cut 5 bases from V and 4 bases from J; bases unmatched to any gene: 9. Germline CDR1 reads SGHRS; CDR2 reads YFSETQ. CDR3 region: CASSRGQAVPDTQYF. CDR3 nucleotide sequence: TGCGCCAGCAGTCGGGGACAGGCGGTTCCAGATACGCAGTATTTT.

The chain carries TRBV7-3 and TRBJ2-2, with TRBD2 identical over 8 bases. Germline loops: CDR1 SGHTA, CDR2 FQGTGA. The V segment lost 1 base and the J segment 1 base; nucleotides outside the gene matches: 2. The CDR3 covers 16 residues. The CDR3 sequence is CASSLIAGLNTGELFF. The CDR3 DNA reads TGTGCCAGCAGCTTAATAGCGGGGTTGAACACCGGGGAGCTGTTTTTT. Filled out from reference TRBV7-3 and TRBJ2-2, the complete variable domain reads GAGVSQTPSNKVTEKGKYVELRCDPISGHTALYWYRQSLGQGPEFLIYFQGTGAADDSGLPNDRFFAVRPEGSVSTLKIQRTERGDSAVYLCASSLIAGLNTGELFFGEGSRLTVL.

This clone appeared once. The chain employs TRBV5-1 and TRBJ2-1, with a possible D match to TRBD2 (5 bases). CDR1 is SGHRS and CDR2 is YFSETQ in the germline V gene. With 1 base removed from V and 7 bases from J, the gap between germline ends came to 12 bases. This CDR3 region has 14 residues. CDR3 region: CASSLLGSGNEQFF. In DNA, the CDR3 is TGCGCCAGCAGCTTGTTGGGTTCGGGGAATGAGCAGTTCTTC.

The chain combines TRBV6-4 with TRBJ2-3, with 12 bases lining up with TRBD2. The CDR3 covers 17 residues. Per germline, CDR1 MRHNA and CDR2 SNTAGT. The J segment lost 2 bases and the V segment lost 6 bases, leaving 9 bases of the junction unmatched. The CDR3 DNA sequence: TGTGCCAGCAGCCCTGCTCTAGCGGGAGGGTTCACAGATACGCAGTATTTT. Its protein is CASSPALAGGFTDTQYF.

This clone was observed a few times. The chain's CDR3 is CATSRGVHGYTF. The CDR3 region has the DNA TGTGCCACCAGTCGGGGTGTTCATGGCTACACCTTC. The J gene is TRBJ1-2, the V gene TRBV13; D gene uncertain. CDR1 and CDR2 from the germline V gene are PRHDT and FYEKMQ (reference sequence). V was pared by 10 bases and J by 6 bases, with 15 bases between. This CDR3 is 12 amino acids long.

The V call is TRBV19, the J call TRBJ2-1; the match to TRBD1 covers 9 bases. The trim removed 3 bases at V and 15 bases at J, leaving 12 bases unmatched. Germline V gene data show CDR1 as LNHDA and CDR2 as SQIVND (reference sequence). The CDR3 contains 14 residues. This chain's CDR3 is CASSITGQGSVGFF. In DNA form, the CDR3 reads TGTGCCAGTAGTATTACGGGACAGGGAAGTGTCGGGTTCTTC.

The chain is built from TRBV28 and TRBJ2-7; TRBD1 aligns across 7 bases. J gave up 7 bases and V 5 bases, and 8 bases lay outside the gene matches. Per germline, CDR1 MDHEN and CDR2 SYDVKM. The CDR3 contains 13 residues. CDR3 bases: TGTGCCAGCAGTCATGGACAGGCCATAGAGCAGTACTTC. This gives the protein CASSHGQAIEQYF.

This clone showed up just once. Other DNA sequences in the sample encode the same CDR3. The chain is built from TRBV18 and TRBJ1-6; 7 bases line up with TRBD1. CDR1 is KGHSH and CDR2 is LQKENI in the germline V gene. The CDR3 is made up of 18 amino acids. Germline trimming cut 4 bases from V and 7 bases from J; bases unmatched to any gene: 16. The CDR3 loop is CASSLIRQGDGINSPLHF. The CDR3 nucleotides are TGTGCCAGCTCACTGATCCGACAGGGCGACGGGATAAATTCACCCCTCCACTTT. Complete variable domain (other parts from reference TRBV18 and TRBJ1-6): NAGVMQNPRHLVRRRGQEARLRCSPMKGHSHVYWYRQLPEEGLKFMVYLQKENIIDESGMPKERFSAEFPKEGPSILRIQQVVRGDSAAYFCASSLIRQGDGINSPLHFGNGTRLTVT.

The CDR3 is CASSSRDRAEELFF. The DNA of the CDR3 is TGTGCCAGCAGCTCCCGGGACAGGGCGGAGGAGCTGTTTTTT. The chain combines TRBV7-2 with TRBJ2-2; 9 bases agree with TRBD1. The CDR3 has 14 amino acids. The germline V gene has CDR1 SGHTA and CDR2 FQGNSA. J gave up 10 bases and V 4 bases, and 7 bases lay outside the gene matches.

This chain connects TRBV20-1 to TRBJ2-1; TRBD2 aligns across 7 bases. Germline values: CDR1 DFQATT, CDR2 SNEGSKA (reference sequence). Losses at the gene ends were 3 bases for V and 10 bases for J; bases not matched to a gene: 0. This CDR3 comprises 10 residues. The CDR3 nucleotides read TGCAGTGCTAGGACTAGCGAGCAGTTCTTC. It translates to CSARTSEQFF.

The chain links TRBV14 to TRBJ2-1, with D unclear. Germline CDR1 SGHDN, CDR2 FVKESK. V lost 5 bases and J 0 bases, leaving 5 bases between the germline ends. The CDR3 is made up of 13 amino acids. This chain's CDR3 is CASSYGSYNEQFF. The CDR3 DNA follows: TGTGCCAGCAGCTACGGCTCCTACAATGAGCAGTTCTTC.